Below, 30 T cell receptor beta chains from the same sample are listed, as sequenced in a study of CD8 T cells in Susac syndrome. It was with random hexamers that about 0.45 to 1 ug RNA was reverse transcribed. One entry per CDR3 protein, called by TCRdb with MiXCR from the immunoSEQ multiplex PCR reads. The data contain 45,000 or so distinct CDR3 sequences, approximately 93% of them singletons. The sample taken for sequencing was CD8+ T cells from PBMCs. The receptors come from a human donor in good health.

The V and J genes are TRBV18 and TRBJ2-5; 10 positions agree with TRBD2. V lost 3 bases to trimming and J lost 0 bases; unmatched junction nucleotides: 10. Germline V gene data show CDR1 as KGHSH and CDR2 as LQKENI. This CDR3 is 18 amino acids long. The CDR3 protein is CASSPTSGREAHQETQYF. CDR3 DNA: TGTGCCAGCTCACCGACAAGCGGGAGGGAAGCCCACCAAGAGACCCAGTACTTC.

This clonotype has just one count. The CDR3 DNA reads as TGTGCCAGCAGGGCTTTCAATGAGCAGTTCTTC. It translates to CASRAFNEQFF. V is TRBV6-5 and J is TRBJ2-1; D is ambiguous. In germline, CDR1 is MNHEY, CDR2 SVGAGI. Trimming pared 6 bases from V and 6 bases from J, leaving 6 bases between. This CDR3 has 11 residues.

J is TRBJ2-4 and V is TRBV5-1; D is perhaps TRBD1 (5 bases). This CDR3 is 15 amino acids long. The germline CDR1 and CDR2 sequences are SGHRS and YFSETQ. The V end lost 0 bases, the J end lost 6 bases, and 13 bases lay between the germline ends. CDR3 in DNA: TGCGCCAGCAGCTTGGCGACAGATAGTGGAAACATTCAGTACTTC. It codes for CASSLATDSGNIQYF.

The chain uses TRBV7-2 and TRBJ2-2; D could derive from TRBD1 or TRBD2 (5 bases each). Germline CDR1 SGHTA, CDR2 FQGNSA. The CDR3 is 13 amino acids. The V gene lost 7 bases and the J gene lost 6 bases, with 12 bases spanning the gap. The CDR3 here is CASTPLGAGELFF. Written as DNA, the CDR3 is TGTGCCAGCACCCCATTGGGGGCCGGGGAGCTGTTTTTT.

The chain employs TRBV28 and TRBJ2-7; D gene uncertain. V lost 8 bases, J lost 5 bases, and 10 bases lay in between. Looked up from germline, CDR1 is MDHEN and CDR2 is SYDVKM. The CDR3 covers 11 residues. The CDR3 region is CASGRSHEQYF. CDR3 sequence (DNA): TGTGCCAGCGGGCGGAGCCACGAGCAGTACTTC.

The chain joins TRBV7-9 to TRBJ1-5, with D possibly being TRBD1 (5 bases). Germline CDR1 SEHNR, CDR2 FQNEAQ (reference sequence). Trimming took off 1 base at V and 3 bases at J, with 13 bases between the two ends. The CDR3 is 16 amino acids. The CDR3 bases are TGTGCCAGCAGCTTAGGGGCTTGGGGCGACAATCAGCCCCAGCATTTT. This sequence encodes CASSLGAWGDNQPQHF.

CDR3 DNA sequence: TGTGCCAGCACGGGACAGGCCTCCTACGAGCAGTACTTC. Translating gives CASTGQASYEQYF. The chain joins TRBV2 to TRBJ2-7; TRBD1 aligns across 8 bases. The CDR3 is 13 amino acids. Germline V gene data show CDR1 as SNHLY and CDR2 as FYNNEI. V shed 7 bases, J shed 0 bases, and the junction held 2 bases outside the gene matches.

V is TRBV7-9 and J is TRBJ2-1; 7 nucleotides align to TRBD1. V lost 1 base to trimming and J lost 6 bases; unmatched junction nucleotides: 9. The CDR3 has 16 amino acids. From germline, CDR1 is SEHNR and CDR2 FQNEAQ (reference sequence). CDR3 nucleotide sequence: TGTGCCAGCAGCTTAGTGAGGGGGCCAGCTTTCAATGAGCAGTTCTTC. Translated, it gives CASSLVRGPAFNEQFF.

This clonotype was observed once. The chain joins TRBV28 to TRBJ1-5; unclear D gene. From germline, CDR1 is MDHEN and CDR2 SYDVKM. The V end lost 5 bases, the J end lost 6 bases, and 11 bases lay between the germline ends. The CDR3 is 13 amino acids. CDR3 loop: CASSPGLAQPQHF. CDR3 sequence (DNA): TGTGCCAGCAGTCCGGGCCTCGCTCAGCCCCAGCATTTT.

The rearrangement joins TRBV28 to TRBJ2-7, with D uncertain. Germline CDR1 MDHEN, CDR2 SYDVKM. V was pared by 8 bases and J by 3 bases, with 5 bases between. CDR3 length: 10 amino acids. The CDR3 region has the DNA TGTGCCAGCGGAGTCTACGAGCAGTACTTC. Its translation: CASGVYEQYF. Using reference TRBV28 and TRBJ2-7 for the parts outside the CDR3, the full variable domain is DVKVTQSSRYLVKRTGEKVFLECVQDMDHENMFWYRQDPGLGLRLIYFSYDVKMKEKGDIPEGYSVSREKKERFSLILESASTNQTSMYLCASGVYEQYFGPGTRLTVT.

This chain connects TRBV5-1 to TRBJ2-7, with D tentatively TRBD1 (5 bases). The germline V gene has CDR1 SGHRS and CDR2 YFSETQ. Between the trimmed V and J ends, which lost 0 bases and 4 bases, there was a span of 11 bases. There are 14 residues in the CDR3. Written as DNA, the CDR3 is TGCGCCAGCAGCTTGGCAGGGCTTCTGTACGAGCAGTACTTC. Translated, it gives CASSLAGLLYEQYF. The full variable domain, in which reference TRBV5-1 and TRBJ2-7 provide the parts outside the CDR3, is KAGVTQTPRYLIKTRGQQVTLSCSPISGHRSVSWYQQTPGQGLQFLFEYFSETQRNKGNFPGRFSGRQFSNSRSEMNVSTLELGDSALYLCASSLAGLLYEQYFGPGTRLTVT.

J is TRBJ2-3 and V is TRBV27; D perhaps matches TRBD1 (5 bases). The CDR3 is made up of 14 amino acids. CDR1 and CDR2 from the germline V gene are MNHEY and SMNVEV (reference sequence). V was trimmed by 2 bases and J by 3 bases, leaving 9 bases between them. CDR3 in amino acids: CASSLLQGTDTQYF. Here the CDR3 DNA reads TGTGCCAGCAGTTTACTGCAGGGAACAGATACGCAGTATTTT.

The chain uses TRBV6-5 and TRBJ1-2, with 8 bases identical to TRBD1. The CDR3 covers 15 residues. The J segment lost 4 bases and the V segment lost 6 bases, leaving 10 bases of the junction unmatched. CDR1 is MNHEY and CDR2 is SVGAGI in the germline V gene. CDR3 in amino acids: CASRQGAQAVYGYTF. The DNA of the CDR3 is TGTGCCAGCAGGCAGGGGGCACAGGCCGTCTATGGCTACACCTTC.

Only a few counts were recorded for this clonotype. This rearrangement joins TRBV2 to TRBJ2-7; D is possibly TRBD1 or TRBD2 (5 bases each). The germline gives CDR1 SNHLY, CDR2 FYNNEI. The V and J ends lost 8 bases and 6 bases respectively, with 20 bases between them. The CDR3 is made up of 14 amino acids. For the CDR3, the DNA is TGTGCCAGCGGGAAGGGGACGACGGGGAGCGAGCAGTACTTC. Translated, it gives CASGKGTTGSEQYF.

The chain joins TRBV27 to TRBJ2-5, with D possibly matching TRBD1 (6 bases). Germline assignment: CDR1 MNHEY and CDR2 SMNVEV (reference sequence). This CDR3 has 14 amino acids. V was trimmed by 2 bases and J by 5 bases, leaving 12 bases between them. The CDR3 sequence: CASSLGGQAETQYF. The CDR3, as DNA: TGTGCCAGCAGTTTAGGGGGCCAGGCGGAGACCCAGTACTTC.

The genes are TRBV20-1 and TRBJ2-1; TRBD2 aligns across 12 bases. V shed 1 base, J shed 4 bases, and the junction held 11 bases outside the gene matches. Looked up from germline, CDR1 is DFQATT and CDR2 is SNEGSKA (reference sequence). The CDR3 sequence is 18 residues long. The CDR3 DNA reads as TGCAGTGCTAGAGGCGCCGCTAGCGGGAGGGAGGGGTACAATGAGCAGTTCTTC. Its translation is CSARGAASGREGYNEQFF.

This clonotype was seen only a few times. V gene TRBV7-9 combines with J gene TRBJ2-7, with D possibly TRBD1 on 6 matching bases. Trimming left V 10 bases short and J 2 bases short, with 12 bases between. Per the germline V gene, CDR1 is SEHNR and CDR2 is FQNEAQ (reference sequence). The CDR3 extends over 12 amino acids. The CDR3 loop reads CATSGATYEQYF. Written as DNA, the CDR3 is TGTGCCACCTCAGGGGCCACCTACGAGCAGTACTTC.

The chain joins TRBV6-6 to TRBJ2-3; TRBD1 or TRBD2 may be the D gene (5 bases each). V was cut by 10 bases and J by 0 bases, with 20 bases left in between. This CDR3 has 16 residues. Germline V gene data show CDR1 as MNHNY and CDR2 as SVGAGI (reference sequence). CDR3 loop: CATSPDGTGSTDTQYF. The CDR3 DNA follows: TGTGCCACATCACCCGACGGGACGGGGAGCACAGATACGCAGTATTTT.

The V call is TRBV28, the J call TRBJ1-2; no clear D. This CDR3 comprises 12 residues. Germline V gives CDR1 MDHEN, CDR2 SYDVKM. V was shortened by 3 bases and J by 1 base, with 3 bases between the two germline ends. CDR3 nucleotide sequence: TGTGCCAGCAGTTTGGTTAACTATGGCTACACCTTC. It encodes CASSLVNYGYTF.

This chain links TRBV27 with TRBJ2-7; D might be TRBD2 (7 bases). The CDR3 runs 16 residues. The germline CDR1 and CDR2 sequences are MNHEY and SMNVEV (reference sequence). The V and J ends lost 2 bases and 0 bases respectively, with 14 bases between them. CDR3 sequence (DNA): TGTGCCAGCAGTTTAACGGGGGGCAGTAGCTCCTACGAGCAGTACTTC. Translating gives CASSLTGGSSSYEQYF.

This chain links TRBV7-9 with TRBJ2-3; 7 bases are shared with TRBD2. This CDR3 is built from 15 residues. CDR1 and CDR2 from the germline V gene are SEHNR and FQNEAQ (reference sequence). The V segment lost 3 bases and the J segment 0 bases; nucleotides outside the gene matches: 3. CDR3 in amino acids: CASSFGTTSTDTQYF. CDR3 sequence (DNA): TGTGCCAGCAGCTTTGGGACTACTAGCACAGATACGCAGTATTTT. Full variable domain (missing parts from reference TRBV7-9 and TRBJ2-3): DTGVSQNPRHKITKRGQNVTFRCDPISEHNRLYWYRQTLGQGPEFLTYFQNEAQLEKSRLLSDRFSAERPKGSFSTLEIQRTEQGDSAMYLCASSFGTTSTDTQYFGPGTRLTVL.

This chain links TRBV30 with TRBJ1-5; 10 nucleotides match TRBD1. Germline lookup yields CDR1 GTSNPN and CDR2 SVGIG (reference sequence). This CDR3 has 12 residues. The CDR3 sequence is CAWGQGYQPQHF. The CDR3 nucleotides read TGTGCTTGGGGACAGGGGTATCAGCCCCAGCATTTT.

The rearrangement joins TRBV3-1 to TRBJ2-2; 13 bases are shared with TRBD2. V shed 2 bases, J shed 11 bases, and the junction held 5 bases outside the gene matches. Germline CDR1 reads LGHDT; CDR2 reads YNNKEL (reference sequence). This CDR3 spans 15 amino acids. DNA of the CDR3: TGTGCCAGCAGCCAACCGGGACTAGCGGGAACAGAGCTGTTTTTT. This encodes CASSQPGLAGTELFF.

The chain links TRBV28 to TRBJ1-2; the D gene is possibly TRBD1 (6 bases). This CDR3 contains 11 residues. Germline V gene data show CDR1 as MDHEN and CDR2 as SYDVKM. Trimming removed 8 bases from V and 3 bases from J, with 7 bases in between. In DNA, the CDR3 is TGTGCCAGCTACAGGGACTATGGCTACACCTTC. It specifies CASYRDYGYTF.

The chain recombines TRBV20-1 with TRBJ2-7; 7 bases match TRBD2. The V segment lost 0 bases and the J segment 4 bases; nucleotides outside the gene matches: 3. The germline V gene encodes CDR1 DFQATT and CDR2 SNEGSKA (reference sequence). This CDR3 is built from 13 residues. The CDR3 spells CSAREAGVYEQYF. CDR3 in DNA: TGCAGTGCTAGAGAGGCGGGAGTATACGAGCAGTACTTC.

Comment on this clonotype: The junction does not match germline at one end; this may be a read error. V is TRBV3-1 and J is TRBJ2-7; TRBD2 aligns across 12 bases. Germline CDR1 and CDR2: LGHDT and YNNKEL (reference sequence). The CDR3 runs 14 residues. CDR3: CANSRLAGDYEQYF. In DNA form, the CDR3 reads TGTGCCAACAGCAGACTAGCGGGAGATTACGAGCAGTACTTC.

The rearrangement uses TRBV20-1 and TRBJ2-1, with 7 bases identical to TRBD1. CDR3 length: 12 residues. CDR1 is DFQATT and CDR2 is SNEGSKA in the germline V gene (reference sequence). J was trimmed by 5 bases and V by 5 bases; bases with no gene match: 3. DNA of the CDR3: TGCAGTGCTTACAGGGGTGACAATGAGCAGTTCTTC. The encoded protein is CSAYRGDNEQFF.

This sequence joins TRBV2 and TRBJ2-2, with 7 positions matching TRBD1. CDR1 SNHLY and CDR2 FYNNEI come from the germline V gene. This CDR3 has 14 residues. J lost 0 bases, V lost 10 bases, and 5 bases had no gene match. CDR3 DNA sequence: TGTGCCAACCGACAGGGCGCGAACACCGGGGAGCTGTTTTTT. Amino acid sequence: CANRQGANTGELFF.

As concerns this clonotype: It may be a read error: a sequence one base away is much more abundant. This chain connects TRBV9 to TRBJ2-1; 10 bases fit TRBD1. The length of the CDR3 is 15 residues. V dropped 6 bases and J dropped 9; count of bases not matched to a gene: 12. Per the germline V gene, CDR1 is SGDLS and CDR2 is YYNGEE. This CDR3 reads CASTPLGTGEAEQFF. The CDR3 coding sequence is TGTGCCAGCACTCCACTAGGGACAGGGGAGGCTGAGCAGTTCTTC.

The genes are TRBV13 and TRBJ2-5; TRBD1 matches at 8 bases. The CDR3 runs to 15 residues. The J segment lost 2 bases and the V segment lost 5 bases, leaving 7 bases of the junction unmatched. Germline-derived CDR1 and CDR2 are PRHDT and FYEKMQ (reference sequence). CDR3 region: CASSNRQGPQETQYF. CDR3 nucleotides: TGTGCCAGCAGCAACAGACAGGGGCCTCAAGAGACCCAGTACTTC.